The rows below give T cell receptor beta chains drawn from one sample of a study of vaccination and CD4 T cells after COVID-19. These receptors are not linked to any known antigen. One entry per CDR3 protein results from TCRdb running MiXCR on the PCR reads. The sample consists of roughly 20,000 distinct CDR3 sequences, about a third of them appearing once. The sample was CD4+ T cells from blood, cultured in vitro, taken about 7 months after SARS-CoV-2 vaccination. The receptors were gathered from a human donor who had recovered from COVID-19. Both conserved end residues are trimmed from each CDR3. Each record gives: clone size, J gene, V gene, CDR3 protein. Not all rows give a size; the values are once, few, many and, for expanded clones, a class.

. TRBJ2-7 TRBV6-1 ASSEKGSGRFEQY
. TRBJ1-4 TRBV6-2/TRBV6-3 ASSRERGLLNEKLF
few TRBJ2-7 TRBV6-1 ASSEMGEQY
. TRBJ1-2 TRBV2 ASQSGGGGYT
. TRBJ2-2 TRBV5-1 ASTHTGELF
. TRBJ1-1 TRBV19 ASRLPGHEAF
medium-sized TRBJ2-3 TRBV10-1 ASSQMAGADTQY
. TRBJ1-2 TRBV18 ASSPGGMDYGYT
. TRBJ1-6 TRBV6-1 ASSERAAFRDSPLH
few TRBJ2-7 TRBV20-1 SAAETSGSYEQY